Below, 8 T cell receptor beta chains from the same sample are listed, as sequenced in a study of blood T cells in healthy people across ages (dated by TCRdb to the mid-2010s). Library prep was done by 5' RACE. TCRdb lists the instrument as Illumina HiSeq 2500. A second roughly 6 to 11 cycle PCR used a sample-barcoded 5' primer and a J-beta primer mix. The public sequencing data were trimmed at Q25 with fastp and processed into clonotypes with MiXCR by TCRdb, which kept only in-frame beta chains. Under each unique CDR3 protein, matching rows form one entry showing the most common genes and DNA. Counted in this sample were 600,000 to 850,000 distinct CDR3 sequences; roughly 25% of them appeared once. Under 10% of the sample belongs to the ten largest clones. The same specimen was also included in a second study, on T cells of mothers and their children.

The material sequenced was blood. These receptors were obtained from a boy between 10 and 17 years old in good health.

This clonotype turned up a few times. The chain links TRBV4-3 to TRBJ2-6, with a possible D match to TRBD2 (6 bases). The CDR3 contains 17 residues. Trimming removed 1 base at V and 4 bases at J, with 14 bases between. The germline V gene encodes CDR1 LGHNA and CDR2 YSLEER. CDR3 in DNA: TGCGCCAGCAGCCAAGTTAGCGGAGGGACCGGGGCCAACGTCCTGACTTTC. Encoded protein: CASSQVSGGTGANVLTF.

A word on this clonotype: Its ends do not fully match the called genes, so a read error is possible. The chain employs TRBV6-1 and TRBJ2-5; 13 bases fit TRBD2. Looked up from germline, CDR1 is MNHNS and CDR2 is SASEGT. This CDR3 is 16 amino acids long. The DNA of the CDR3 is TGTGTCAGCAGTGAAGGACTAGCGGGGGATCAAGAGACCCAGTACTTC. Amino acid sequence: CVSSEGLAGDQETQYF.

The rearrangement links TRBV6-2 or TRBV6-3 to TRBJ2-1; 7 bases line up with TRBD2. CDR3 length equals 19 residues. Germline loops: CDR1 MNHEY, CDR2 SVGEGT. The J segment lost 1 base and the V segment lost 2 bases, leaving 14 bases of the junction unmatched. Here the CDR3 DNA reads TGTGCCAGCAGTTACCCCGGGACTATCCTCAGGACATCCTACAATGAGCAGTTCTTC. Translated: CASSYPGTILRTSYNEQFF.

Only a few counts were recorded for this clonotype. The chain employs TRBV5-6 and TRBJ2-3; possibly TRBD2 for D (6 bases). CDR1 and CDR2 from the germline V gene are SGHDT and YYEEEE. This CDR3 region has 15 residues. The ends were cut back, 4 bases at V and 0 bases at J, with 12 bases in the middle. The DNA of the CDR3 is TGTGCCAGCAGCCCCGCAGGACTAAGCACAGATACGCAGTATTTT. Translation gives CASSPAGLSTDTQYF.

J is TRBJ1-4 and V is TRBV9, with D possibly TRBD1 on 5 matching bases. V lost 0 bases and J lost 5, with 8 bases in between. Germline-derived CDR1 and CDR2 are SGDLS and YYNGEE. The CDR3 totals 14 residues. CDR3 loop: CASSVGWGNEKLFF. As DNA, the CDR3 is TGTGCCAGCAGCGTAGGGTGGGGGAATGAAAAACTGTTTTTT. Supplemented by reference TRBV9 and TRBJ1-4, the full variable domain reads DSGVTQTPKHLITATGQRVTLRCSPRSGDLSVYWYQQSLDQGLQFLIQYYNGEERAKGNILERFSAQQFPDLHSELNLSSLELGDSALYFCASSVGWGNEKLFFGSGTQLSVL.

V gene TRBV4-1 combines with J gene TRBJ1-5; 9 bases are shared with TRBD1. CDR1 MGHRA and CDR2 YSYEKL come from the germline V gene. Unmatched junction bases numbered 2, after V lost 1 base and J lost 7 bases. The CDR3 runs 14 residues. The CDR3 sequence is CASSQAGQGQPQHF. CDR3 coding DNA: TGCGCCAGCAGCCAAGCGGGACAGGGCCAGCCCCAGCATTTT.

V is TRBV27 and J is TRBJ2-5, with 7 bases aligning to TRBD2. The J segment lost 4 bases and the V segment lost 2 bases, leaving 4 bases of the junction unmatched. The CDR3 extends over 14 amino acids. The germline gives CDR1 MNHEY, CDR2 SMNVEV (reference sequence). CDR3 loop: CASSLAGERETQYF. For the CDR3, the DNA is TGTGCCAGCAGTTTAGCGGGGGAACGAGAGACCCAGTACTTC.

This clonotype turned up a few times. V and J are TRBV28 and TRBJ2-4; 7 bases are a match to TRBD1. The V and J ends lost 8 bases and 8 bases, in that order; junction bases with no gene match: 9. This CDR3 region has 13 residues. Per the germline V gene, CDR1 is MDHEN and CDR2 is SYDVKM. CDR3 loop: CASGRQGLDIQYF. The DNA for the CDR3 is TGTGCCAGCGGGCGACAGGGTTTGGACATTCAGTACTTC.